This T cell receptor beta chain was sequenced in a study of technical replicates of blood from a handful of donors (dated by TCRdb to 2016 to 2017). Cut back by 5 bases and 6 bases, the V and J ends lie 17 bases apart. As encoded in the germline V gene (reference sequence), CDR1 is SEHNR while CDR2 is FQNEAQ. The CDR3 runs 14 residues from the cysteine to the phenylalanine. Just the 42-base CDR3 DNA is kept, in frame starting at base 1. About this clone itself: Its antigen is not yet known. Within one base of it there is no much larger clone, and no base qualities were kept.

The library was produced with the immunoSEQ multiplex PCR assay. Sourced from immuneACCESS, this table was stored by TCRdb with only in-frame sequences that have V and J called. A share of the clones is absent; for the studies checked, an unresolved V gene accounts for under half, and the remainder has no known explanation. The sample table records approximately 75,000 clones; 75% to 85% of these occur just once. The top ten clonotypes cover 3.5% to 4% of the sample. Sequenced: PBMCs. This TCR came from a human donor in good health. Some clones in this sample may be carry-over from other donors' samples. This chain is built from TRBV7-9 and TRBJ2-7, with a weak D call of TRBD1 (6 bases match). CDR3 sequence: CASSAYMTGVEQYF. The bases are TGTGCCAGCAGCGCCTACATGACAGGAGTCGAGCAGTACTTC.